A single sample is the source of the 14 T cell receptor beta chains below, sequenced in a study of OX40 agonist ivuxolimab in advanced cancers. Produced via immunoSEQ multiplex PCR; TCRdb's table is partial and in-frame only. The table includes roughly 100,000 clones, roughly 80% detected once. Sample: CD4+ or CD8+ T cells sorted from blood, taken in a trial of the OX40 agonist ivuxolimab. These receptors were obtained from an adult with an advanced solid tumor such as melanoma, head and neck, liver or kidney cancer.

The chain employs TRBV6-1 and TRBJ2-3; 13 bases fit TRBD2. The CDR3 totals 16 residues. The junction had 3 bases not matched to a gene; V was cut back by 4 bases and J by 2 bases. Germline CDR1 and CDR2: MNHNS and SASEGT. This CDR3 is CASSAGLAGATDTQYF. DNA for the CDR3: TGTGCCAGCAGTGCCGGACTAGCGGGGGCCACAGATACGCAGTATTTT.

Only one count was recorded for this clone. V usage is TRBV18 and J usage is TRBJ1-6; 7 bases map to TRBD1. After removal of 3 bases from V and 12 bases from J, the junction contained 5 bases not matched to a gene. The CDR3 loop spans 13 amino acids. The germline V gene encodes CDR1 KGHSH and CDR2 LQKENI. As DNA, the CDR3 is TGTGCCAGCTCACCTACGCAGGGGGAACCCCTCCACTTT. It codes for CASSPTQGEPLHF. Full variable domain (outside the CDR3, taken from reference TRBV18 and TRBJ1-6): NAGVMQNPRHLVRRRGQEARLRCSPMKGHSHVYWYRQLPEEGLKFMVYLQKENIIDESGMPKERFSAEFPKEGPSILRIQQVVRGDSAAYFCASSPTQGEPLHFGNGTRLTVT.

CDR3 DNA sequence: TGTGCCAGCAGCTTCCATGGACGCCTATCTTCCTACGAGCAGTACTTC. This codes for CASSFHGRLSSYEQYF. The chain recombines TRBV27 with TRBJ2-7; D ambiguous. Germline V gene lookup returns CDR1 MNHEY and CDR2 SMNVEV (reference sequence). The CDR3 totals 16 residues. Trimming shortened V by 6 bases and J by 1 base, and 19 bases separated the two germline ends.

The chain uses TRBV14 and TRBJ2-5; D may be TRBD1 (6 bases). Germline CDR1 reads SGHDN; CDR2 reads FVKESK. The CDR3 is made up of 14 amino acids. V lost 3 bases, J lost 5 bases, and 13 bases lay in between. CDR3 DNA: TGTGCCAGCAGCCACCCACAGGGAGTGGAGACCCAGTACTTC. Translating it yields CASSHPQGVETQYF.

The CDR3 loop reads CASSPLKDQPQHF. The DNA for the CDR3 is TGTGCCAGCTCACCACTTAAGGATCAGCCCCAGCATTTT. V gene TRBV18 combines with J gene TRBJ1-5, with no clear D. Trimming pared 1 base from V and 5 bases from J, leaving 6 bases between. The CDR3 is 13 amino acids. CDR1 and CDR2 (germline): KGHSH, LQKENI.

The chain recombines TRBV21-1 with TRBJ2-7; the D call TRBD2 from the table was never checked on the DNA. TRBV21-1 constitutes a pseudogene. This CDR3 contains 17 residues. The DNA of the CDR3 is TGTGCCAGCAGGGGGAGAACCTCCAACCCCGGAAAATACGAGCAGTACTTC. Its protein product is CASRGRTSNPGKYEQYF.

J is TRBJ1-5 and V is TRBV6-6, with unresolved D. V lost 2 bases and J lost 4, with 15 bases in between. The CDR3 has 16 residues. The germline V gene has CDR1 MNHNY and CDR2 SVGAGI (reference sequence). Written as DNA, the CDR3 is TGTGCCAGCAGTTACGGTAGGACTGATACTAATCAGCCCCAGCATTTT. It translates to CASSYGRTDTNQPQHF.

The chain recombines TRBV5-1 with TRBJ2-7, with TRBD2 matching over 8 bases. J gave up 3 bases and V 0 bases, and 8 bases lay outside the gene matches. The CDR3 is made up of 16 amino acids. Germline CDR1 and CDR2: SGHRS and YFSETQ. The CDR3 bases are TGCGCCAGCAGCTTGGGGCCAGGCGGGGGGATCTACGAGCAGTACTTC. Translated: CASSLGPGGGIYEQYF. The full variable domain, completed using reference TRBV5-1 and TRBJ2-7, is KAGVTQTPRYLIKTRGQQVTLSCSPISGHRSVSWYQQTPGQGLQFLFEYFSETQRNKGNFPGRFSGRQFSNSRSEMNVSTLELGDSALYLCASSLGPGGGIYEQYFGPGTRLTVT.

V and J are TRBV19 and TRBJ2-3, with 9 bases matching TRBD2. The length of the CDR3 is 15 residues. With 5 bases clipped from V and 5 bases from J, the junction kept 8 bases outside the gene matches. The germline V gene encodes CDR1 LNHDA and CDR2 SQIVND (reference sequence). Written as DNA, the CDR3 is TGTGCCAGTAGTGCCGGCGGCGGGGGGGGAGATACGCAGTATTTT. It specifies CASSAGGGGGDTQYF.

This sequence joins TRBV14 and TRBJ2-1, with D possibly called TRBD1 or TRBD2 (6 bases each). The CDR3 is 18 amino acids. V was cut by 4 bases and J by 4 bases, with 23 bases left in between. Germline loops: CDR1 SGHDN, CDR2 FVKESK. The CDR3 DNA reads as TGTGCCAGCAGCCCCTCCGGGGGCGGGCCCTTCGGGTACAATGAGCAGTTCTTC. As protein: CASSPSGGGPFGYNEQFF.

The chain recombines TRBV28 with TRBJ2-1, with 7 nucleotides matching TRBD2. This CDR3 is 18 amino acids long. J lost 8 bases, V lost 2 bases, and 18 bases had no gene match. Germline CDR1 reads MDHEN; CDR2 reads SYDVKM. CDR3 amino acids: CASSLDTPRRGTTHEQFF. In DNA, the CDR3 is TGTGCCAGCAGTTTAGATACCCCACGACGTGGGACTACACATGAGCAGTTCTTC. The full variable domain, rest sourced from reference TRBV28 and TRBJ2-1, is DVKVTQSSRYLVKRTGEKVFLECVQDMDHENMFWYRQDPGLGLRLIYFSYDVKMKEKGDIPEGYSVSREKKERFSLILESASTNQTSMYLCASSLDTPRRGTTHEQFFGPGTRLTVL.

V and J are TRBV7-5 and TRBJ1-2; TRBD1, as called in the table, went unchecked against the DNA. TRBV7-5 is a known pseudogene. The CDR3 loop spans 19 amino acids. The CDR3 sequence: CARNETYSPGQCLNYGYTF. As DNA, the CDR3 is TGTGCCAGAAACGAAACATATTCCCCGGGACAGTGCCTTAACTATGGCTACACCTTC.

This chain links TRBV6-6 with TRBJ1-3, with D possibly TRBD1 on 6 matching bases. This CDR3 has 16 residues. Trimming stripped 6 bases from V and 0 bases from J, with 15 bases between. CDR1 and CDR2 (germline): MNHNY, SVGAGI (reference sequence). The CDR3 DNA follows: TGTGCCAGCAGCGCCGGACAGAGAGGCTCTGGAAACACCATATATTTT. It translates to CASSAGQRGSGNTIYF.

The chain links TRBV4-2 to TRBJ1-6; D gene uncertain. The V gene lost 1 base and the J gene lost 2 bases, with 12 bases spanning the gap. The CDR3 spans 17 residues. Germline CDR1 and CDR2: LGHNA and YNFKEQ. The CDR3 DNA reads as TGTGCCAGCAGCCAAGGGACCAGTAGAACCTATAATTCACCCCTCCACTTT. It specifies CASSQGTSRTYNSPLHF.